This T cell receptor (beta chain) was obtained from a study of blood T cell repertoires in COVID-19. Study as a whole: Material from acute and convalescent COVID-19 was sourced from the United States, Italy and Spain. Sources were T cells, B-cell-depleted T cells, or PBMCs; the material itself was cDNA or gDNA.

This CDR3 has 16 residues. V gave up 2 bases and J gave up 0 bases, with 11 bases separating them. Per the germline V gene, CDR1 is MNHEY and CDR2 is SMNVEV (reference sequence). The count of this clone is one. As processed by the authors: Cell counts per sample came from amplifying reference gene primers. Measured with immunoSEQ multiplex PCR; TCRdb has only the in-frame clones, and not every one. The V and J calls and clone size are taken from that table; D and trimming were inferred from the DNA. This sample yields approximately 62,000 clones, of which approximately 90% are seen a single time; approximately 8.8% belongs to the top ten.

Sequenced: peripheral blood. The chain uses TRBV27 and TRBJ1-3; D is perhaps TRBD1 (6 bases). This clonotype originated in a human donor with active COVID-19. The donor label of this sample is uncertain. The CDR3 sequence is CASSLPGGLSGNTIYF. The CDR3 coding sequence is TGTGCCAGCAGTTTACCGGGGGGCCTCTCTGGAAACACCATATATTTT.